The 20 T cell receptor beta chains reported below all come from one sample, sequenced in a study. TCRdb analysed the 5' RACE reads with MiXCR anew, one entry per CDR3 protein. The table has about 50,000 distinct CDR3 sequences, 25% to 30% seen once. The sequenced sample was naive CD4+ T cells sorted from blood. The subset: naive CD4+ T cells, CD4+CD45RA+CD25-. These receptors were obtained from a female donor with breast cancer.

About this clonotype itself: One junction end disagrees with the germline gene, perhaps due to a read error. The genes are TRBV24-1 and TRBJ2-1; 10 bases match TRBD2. The germline gives CDR1 KGHDR, CDR2 SFDVKD. The CDR3 loop spans 16 amino acids. In nucleotides, the CDR3 is TGTGCCACCAGTGACGCCACTAGCGGGACCTACAATGAGCAGTCCTTC. Its translation is CATSDATSGTYNEQSF.

The table lists this clonotype with many counts. The CDR3 nucleotides are TGCGCCAGCAGCGCGGACATCCAAGAGACCCAGTACTTC. It specifies CASSADIQETQYF. V and J are TRBV5-1 and TRBJ2-5; D might be TRBD1 (5 bases). CDR1 and CDR2 (germline): SGHRS, YFSETQ. V was cut by 4 bases and J by 1 base, with 8 bases left in between. This CDR3 region has 13 residues.

CDR3: CASSSSGRSYEQYF. The CDR3 DNA reads TGTGCCAGCAGCTCTAGCGGGAGGTCCTACGAGCAGTACTTC. J is TRBJ2-7 and V is TRBV7-2, with 11 bases identical to TRBD2. The CDR3 contains 14 residues. V lost 4 bases to trimming and J lost 1 base; unmatched junction nucleotides: 0. Germline CDR1 SGHTA, CDR2 FQGNSA.

This rearrangement joins TRBV12-3 or TRBV12-4 to TRBJ2-2, with TRBD1 matching over 8 bases. Trimming at V came to 6 bases and at J to 3 bases, leaving 9 bases not matched to a gene. The CDR3 totals 16 residues. DNA for the CDR3: TGTGCCAGCAGGCTAATCAGGGGGCGATACACCGGGGAGCTGTTTTTT. Amino acid sequence: CASRLIRGRYTGELFF.

The J gene is TRBJ1-2, the V gene TRBV6-2 or TRBV6-3, with 7 bases matching TRBD1. Germline assignment: CDR1 MNHEY and CDR2 SVGEGT. With 5 bases clipped from V and 4 bases from J, the junction kept 4 bases outside the gene matches. The CDR3 has 13 residues. The DNA for the CDR3 is TGTGCCAGCAGTCCGGACAGGATCTATGGCTACACCTTC. Translation: CASSPDRIYGYTF.

This clonotype was counted a few times. J is TRBJ1-2 and V is TRBV2, with 11 positions matching TRBD1. Germline lookup yields CDR1 SNHLY and CDR2 FYNNEI. The length of the CDR3 is 15 residues. J was trimmed by 6 bases and V by 6 bases; bases with no gene match: 9. CDR3 protein: CASRETGTGGHGYTF. DNA of the CDR3: TGTGCCAGCAGGGAGACCGGGACAGGGGGACATGGCTACACCTTC.

The chain has TRBV6-1 and TRBJ1-1; the D is unclear. The ends were cut back, 0 bases at V and 5 bases at J, with 7 bases in the middle. The germline V gene has CDR1 MNHNS and CDR2 SASEGT. The CDR3 is made up of 13 amino acids. The CDR3 loop is CASSEAFHTEAFF. The CDR3 DNA is TGTGCCAGCAGTGAAGCTTTTCATACTGAAGCTTTCTTT.

Only a few counts were recorded for this clonotype. The genes are TRBV9 and TRBJ2-7, with no clear D. V lost 0 bases and J 3 bases, leaving 13 bases between the germline ends. CDR3 length: 15 amino acids. The germline CDR1 and CDR2 sequences are SGDLS and YYNGEE. The DNA for the CDR3 is TGTGCCAGCAGCGTAGCTGTTGGTACGGTCTACGAGCAGTACTTC. Translating gives CASSVAVGTVYEQYF.

This chain joins TRBV4-1 and TRBJ2-2, with 10 bases fitting TRBD1. From germline, CDR1 is MGHRA and CDR2 YSYEKL. Trimming took 4 bases from V and 6 from J; bases not matched to a gene: 8. The CDR3 runs to 16 residues. The CDR3 DNA follows: TGCGCCAGCAGCCCAACCGGGGACAGGGGTTCCGGGGAGCTGTTTTTT. As protein: CASSPTGDRGSGELFF.

This sequence joins TRBV12-3 or TRBV12-4 and TRBJ2-1; 9 nucleotides agree with TRBD2. The CDR3 totals 14 residues. V shed 7 bases, J shed 7 bases, and the junction held 8 bases outside the gene matches. This CDR3 reads CASTIAGVRNEQFF. The CDR3 nucleotides are TGTGCCAGCACCATAGCGGGAGTAAGGAATGAGCAGTTCTTC.

The sample holds many counts of this clonotype. This chain connects TRBV20-1 to TRBJ1-2, with D possibly being TRBD1 (5 bases). Germline V gene lookup returns CDR1 DFQATT and CDR2 SNEGSKA (reference sequence). This CDR3 is built from 15 residues. Trimming pared 5 bases from V and 3 bases from J, leaving 19 bases between. The CDR3 is CSASPRALLYYGYTF. The CDR3 nucleotides are TGCAGTGCTTCCCCCAGGGCCCTTCTCTACTATGGCTACACCTTC.

This clonotype has more than one count but fewer than ten. The chain has TRBV6-1 and TRBJ2-1; TRBD2 is a possible D gene (6 bases). CDR3 length: 14 residues. Germline values: CDR1 MNHNS, CDR2 SASEGT. V lost 8 bases and J 6 bases, leaving 17 bases between the germline ends. The CDR3, as DNA: TGTGCCAGCCGGAGGGAGCCCGAAGGCAATGAGCAGTTCTTC. Translated: CASRREPEGNEQFF.

This clonotype was seen more than once but under ten times. The rearrangement uses TRBV29-1 and TRBJ2-5, with 7 bases lining up with TRBD2. Germline V gene data show CDR1 as SQVTM and CDR2 as ANQGSEA. The CDR3 spans 12 residues. V lost 8 bases and J lost 4; bases outside the gene matches: 7. The CDR3 coding sequence is TGCAGCCTGAGGGGAGGGATAGAGACCCAGTACTTC. This codes for CSLRGGIETQYF.

The V gene is TRBV5-4, the J gene TRBJ1-1; the D gene is possibly TRBD1 (5 bases). Trimming pared 0 bases from V and 7 bases from J, leaving 10 bases between. CDR1 is SGHNT, CDR2 YYREEE, per germline (reference sequence). The CDR3 covers 13 residues. CDR3 nucleotides: TGTGCCAGCAGCTTGGACGGGGCACGTGAAGCTTTCTTT. It yields the protein CASSLDGAREAFF.

This sequence joins TRBV20-1 and TRBJ1-5, with unresolved D. This CDR3 contains 15 residues. V was clipped by 3 bases and J by 3 bases, with 15 bases between them. The germline gives CDR1 DFQATT, CDR2 SNEGSKA (reference sequence). CDR3 protein: CSASPAGFLNQPQHF. Here the CDR3 DNA reads TGCAGTGCTAGCCCCGCCGGGTTCCTCAATCAGCCCCAGCATTTT.

A note on this clonotype: At one of its ends the junction is not consistent with the germline gene, which may arise from a read error. The rearrangement links TRBV20-1 to TRBJ2-1, with 9 bases lining up with TRBD2. The CDR3 is made up of 15 amino acids. Per germline, CDR1 DFQATT and CDR2 SNEGSKA (reference sequence). This chain's CDR3 is CSAPAGGSPINEQLF. The DNA for the CDR3 is TGCAGTGCCCCAGCGGGGGGTTCCCCTATAAATGAGCAGCTCTTC.

The rearrangement joins TRBV5-1 to TRBJ2-1; D gene unclear. CDR1 and CDR2 from the germline V gene are SGHRS and YFSETQ. Trimming stripped 3 bases from V and 2 bases from J, with 6 bases between. The CDR3 is 13 residues long. As DNA, the CDR3 is TGCGCCAGCAGCTCCAGGCCCTACAATGAGCAGTTCTTC. Translated, it gives CASSSRPYNEQFF.

There are a few counts of this clonotype. V gene TRBV7-2 combines with J gene TRBJ1-2; D gene uncertain. Germline lookup yields CDR1 SGHTA and CDR2 FQGNSA. The CDR3 has 14 residues. The ends were cut back, 1 base at V and 8 bases at J, with 14 bases in the middle. The CDR3 loop reads CASSLDGRSVGYTF. In nucleotides, the CDR3 is TGTGCCAGCAGCTTAGACGGCAGGTCCGTGGGCTACACCTTC.

The chain recombines TRBV9 with TRBJ2-3, with D unresolved. The CDR3 extends over 15 amino acids. CDR1 is SGDLS, CDR2 YYNGEE, per germline. V was shortened by 1 base and J by 4 bases, with 13 bases between the two germline ends. The CDR3 nucleotides are TGTGCCAGCAGCGTAACCCACCTTGGCGCAGATACGCAGTATTTT. It specifies CASSVTHLGADTQYF.

The V and J genes are TRBV10-3 and TRBJ2-3, with unresolved D. Trimming took off 2 bases at V and 5 bases at J, with 8 bases between the two ends. Germline V CDR1 and CDR2: ENHRY, SYGVKD. The CDR3 consists of 13 residues. The CDR3 region is CAISEGDIDTQYF. The CDR3 region has the DNA TGTGCCATCAGTGAGGGAGACATAGATACGCAGTATTTT.